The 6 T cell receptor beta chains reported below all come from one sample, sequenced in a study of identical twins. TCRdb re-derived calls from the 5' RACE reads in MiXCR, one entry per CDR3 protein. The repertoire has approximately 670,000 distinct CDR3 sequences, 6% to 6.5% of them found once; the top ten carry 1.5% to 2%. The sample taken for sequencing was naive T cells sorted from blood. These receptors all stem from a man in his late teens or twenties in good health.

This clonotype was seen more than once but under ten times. In DNA form, the CDR3 reads TGCGCCAGCAGCCAAAACAGGGATGTCGAGTTCTTC. Translating gives CASSQNRDVEFF. The genes are TRBV4-1 and TRBJ2-1, with D perhaps TRBD1 (6 bases). Trimming cost V 2 bases and J 14 bases, with 13 bases left between them. This CDR3 has 12 amino acids. Germline V gene data show CDR1 as MGHRA and CDR2 as YSYEKL.

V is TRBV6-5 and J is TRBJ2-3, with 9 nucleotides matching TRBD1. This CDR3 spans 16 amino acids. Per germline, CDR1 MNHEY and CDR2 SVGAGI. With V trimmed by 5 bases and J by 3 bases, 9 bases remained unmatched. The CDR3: CASSHLLGQGTDTQYF. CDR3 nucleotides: TGTGCCAGCAGTCACCTCCTAGGACAGGGGACAGATACGCAGTATTTT.

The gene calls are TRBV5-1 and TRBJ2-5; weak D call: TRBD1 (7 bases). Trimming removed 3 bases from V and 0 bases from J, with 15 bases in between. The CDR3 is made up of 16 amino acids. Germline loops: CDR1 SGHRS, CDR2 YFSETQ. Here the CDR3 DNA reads TGCGCCAGCAGCTCGCGGGACAGAACGTACCAAGAGACCCAGTACTTC. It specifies CASSSRDRTYQETQYF.

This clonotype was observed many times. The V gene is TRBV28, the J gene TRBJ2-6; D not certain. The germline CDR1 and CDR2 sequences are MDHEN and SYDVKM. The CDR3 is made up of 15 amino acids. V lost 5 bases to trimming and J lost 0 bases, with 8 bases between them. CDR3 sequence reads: CASSAGGSGANVLTF. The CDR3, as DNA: TGTGCCAGCAGTGCAGGTGGCTCTGGGGCCAACGTCCTGACTTTC.

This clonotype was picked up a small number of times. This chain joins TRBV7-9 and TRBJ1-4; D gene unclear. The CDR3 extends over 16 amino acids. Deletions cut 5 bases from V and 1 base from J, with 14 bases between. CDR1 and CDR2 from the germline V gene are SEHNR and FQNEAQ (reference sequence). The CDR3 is CASSKLNVGTNEKLFF. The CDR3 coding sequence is TGTGCCAGCAGCAAACTTAACGTCGGAACTAATGAAAAACTGTTTTTT.

DNA of the CDR3: TGTGCCAGCAGCGAACAGGGAAGGGGCATCGGGGCCAACGTCCTGACTTTC. This encodes CASSEQGRGIGANVLTF. This chain links TRBV7-3 with TRBJ2-6, with D perhaps matching TRBD1 (6 bases). This CDR3 spans 17 amino acids. V shed 5 bases and J shed 4 bases, with 18 bases lying between them. Germline CDR1 is SGHTA and CDR2 is FQGTGA.